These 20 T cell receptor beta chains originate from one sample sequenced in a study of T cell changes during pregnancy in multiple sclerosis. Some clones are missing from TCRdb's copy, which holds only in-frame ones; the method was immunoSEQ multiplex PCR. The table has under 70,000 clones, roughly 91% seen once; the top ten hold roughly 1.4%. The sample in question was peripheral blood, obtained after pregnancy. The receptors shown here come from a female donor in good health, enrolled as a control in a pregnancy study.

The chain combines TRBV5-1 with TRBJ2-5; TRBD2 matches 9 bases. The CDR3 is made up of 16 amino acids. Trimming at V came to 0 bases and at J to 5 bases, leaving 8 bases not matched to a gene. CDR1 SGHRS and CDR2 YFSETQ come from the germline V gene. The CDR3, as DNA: TGCGCCAGCAGCTTGGTTGGCGGGGGGGCCTTTGAGACCCAGTACTTC. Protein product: CASSLVGGGAFETQYF.

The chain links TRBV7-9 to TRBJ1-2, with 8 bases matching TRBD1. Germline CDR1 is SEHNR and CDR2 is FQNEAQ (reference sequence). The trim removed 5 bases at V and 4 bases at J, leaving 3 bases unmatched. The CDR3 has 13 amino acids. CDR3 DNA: TGTGCCAGCAGCACGGGGACAGGCTATGGCTACACCTTC. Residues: CASSTGTGYGYTF.

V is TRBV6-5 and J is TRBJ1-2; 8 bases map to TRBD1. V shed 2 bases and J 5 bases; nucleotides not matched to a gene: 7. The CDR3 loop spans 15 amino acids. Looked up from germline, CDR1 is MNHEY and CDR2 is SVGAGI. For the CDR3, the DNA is TGTGCCAGCAGTTACGGCGGACAGGGTTTATATGGCTACACCTTC. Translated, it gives CASSYGGQGLYGYTF.

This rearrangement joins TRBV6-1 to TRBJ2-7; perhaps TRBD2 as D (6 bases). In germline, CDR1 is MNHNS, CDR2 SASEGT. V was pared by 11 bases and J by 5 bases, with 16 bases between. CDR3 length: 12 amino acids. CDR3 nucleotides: TGTGCCTCCCCGGGGGTGCGTCACGAGCAGTACTTC. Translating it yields CASPGVRHEQYF.

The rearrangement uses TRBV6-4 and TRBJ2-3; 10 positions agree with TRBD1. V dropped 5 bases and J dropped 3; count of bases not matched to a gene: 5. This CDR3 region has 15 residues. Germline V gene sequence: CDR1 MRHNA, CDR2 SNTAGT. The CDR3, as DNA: TGTGCCAGCAGTTCGATGGGACAGGGGACAGATACGCAGTATTTT. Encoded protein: CASSSMGQGTDTQYF.

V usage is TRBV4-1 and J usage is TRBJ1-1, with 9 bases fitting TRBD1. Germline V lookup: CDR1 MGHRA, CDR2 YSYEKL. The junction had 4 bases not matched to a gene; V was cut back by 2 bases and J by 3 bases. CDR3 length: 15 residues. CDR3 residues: CASSQRQGGDTEAFF. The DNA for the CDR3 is TGCGCCAGCAGCCAACGACAGGGGGGAGACACTGAAGCTTTCTTT.

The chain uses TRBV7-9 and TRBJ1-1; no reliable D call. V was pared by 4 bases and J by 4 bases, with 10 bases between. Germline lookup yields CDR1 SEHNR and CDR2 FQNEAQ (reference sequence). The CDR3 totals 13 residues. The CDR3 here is CASSSGRATEAFF. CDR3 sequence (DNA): TGTGCCAGCAGCTCGGGAAGGGCCACTGAAGCTTTCTTT.

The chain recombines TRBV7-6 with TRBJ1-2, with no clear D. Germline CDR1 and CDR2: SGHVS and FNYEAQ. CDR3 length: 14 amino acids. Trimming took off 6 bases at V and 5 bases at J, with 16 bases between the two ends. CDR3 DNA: TGTGCCAGCAGACCAGCGGCCGGAGAATATGGCTACACCTTC. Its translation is CASRPAAGEYGYTF.

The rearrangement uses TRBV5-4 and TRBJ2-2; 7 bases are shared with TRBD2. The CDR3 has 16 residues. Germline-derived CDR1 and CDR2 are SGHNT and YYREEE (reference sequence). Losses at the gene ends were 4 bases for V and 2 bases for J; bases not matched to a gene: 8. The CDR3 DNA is TGTGCCAGCAGCCCCATGGGGGGGGGAAACACCGGGGAGCTGTTTTTT. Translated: CASSPMGGGNTGELFF.

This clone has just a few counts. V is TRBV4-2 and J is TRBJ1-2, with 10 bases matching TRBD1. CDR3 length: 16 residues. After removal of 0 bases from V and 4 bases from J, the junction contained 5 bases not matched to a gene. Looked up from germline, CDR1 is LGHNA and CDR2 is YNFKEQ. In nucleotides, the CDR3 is TGTGCCAGCAGCCAAGATACGGGACAGGGGAGCTATGGCTACACCTTC. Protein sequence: CASSQDTGQGSYGYTF.

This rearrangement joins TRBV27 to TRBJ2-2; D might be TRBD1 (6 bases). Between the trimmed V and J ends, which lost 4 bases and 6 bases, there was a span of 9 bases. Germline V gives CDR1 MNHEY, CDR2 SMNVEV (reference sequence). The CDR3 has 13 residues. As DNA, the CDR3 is TGTGCCAGCAGTTACAGGGTCCCCGGGGAGCTGTTTTTT. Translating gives CASSYRVPGELFF.

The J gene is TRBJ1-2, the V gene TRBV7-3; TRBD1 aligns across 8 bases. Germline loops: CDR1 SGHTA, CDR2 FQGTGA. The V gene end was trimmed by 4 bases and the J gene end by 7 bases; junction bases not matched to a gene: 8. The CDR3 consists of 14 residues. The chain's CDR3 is CASSSSGTGGGYTF. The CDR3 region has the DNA TGTGCCAGCAGCTCCTCCGGGACAGGAGGTGGCTACACCTTC.

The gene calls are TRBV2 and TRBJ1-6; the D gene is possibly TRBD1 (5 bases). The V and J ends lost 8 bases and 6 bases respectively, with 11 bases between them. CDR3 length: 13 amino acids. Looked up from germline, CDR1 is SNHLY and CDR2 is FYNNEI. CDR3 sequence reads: CASAEQVNSPLHF. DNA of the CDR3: TGTGCCAGCGCCGAACAGGTTAATTCACCCCTCCACTTT.

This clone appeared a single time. The CDR3 sequence: CASSSGLAGGSSYNEQFF. The CDR3 coding sequence is TGTGCCAGCAGTTCGGGACTAGCGGGGGGGAGCTCCTACAATGAGCAGTTCTTC. The chain recombines TRBV27 with TRBJ2-1; 16 bases are a match to TRBD2. Germline CDR1 reads MNHEY; CDR2 reads SMNVEV (reference sequence). This CDR3 spans 18 amino acids. The V segment lost 4 bases and the J segment 0 bases; nucleotides outside the gene matches: 3.

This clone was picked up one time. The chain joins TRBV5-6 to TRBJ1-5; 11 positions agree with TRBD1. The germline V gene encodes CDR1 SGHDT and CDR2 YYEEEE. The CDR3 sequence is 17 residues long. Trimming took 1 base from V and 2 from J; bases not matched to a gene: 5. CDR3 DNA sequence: TGTGCCAGCAGCTTGCGGGACAGGGGGGTTCGCAATCAGCCCCAGCATTTT. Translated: CASSLRDRGVRNQPQHF.

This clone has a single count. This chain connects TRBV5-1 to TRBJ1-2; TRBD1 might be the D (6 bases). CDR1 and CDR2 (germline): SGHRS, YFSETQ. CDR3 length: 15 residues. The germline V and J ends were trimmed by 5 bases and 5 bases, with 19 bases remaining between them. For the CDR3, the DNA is TGCGCCAGCAGTTTAACTACGGGACAAAGTTATGGCTACACCTTC. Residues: CASSLTTGQSYGYTF.

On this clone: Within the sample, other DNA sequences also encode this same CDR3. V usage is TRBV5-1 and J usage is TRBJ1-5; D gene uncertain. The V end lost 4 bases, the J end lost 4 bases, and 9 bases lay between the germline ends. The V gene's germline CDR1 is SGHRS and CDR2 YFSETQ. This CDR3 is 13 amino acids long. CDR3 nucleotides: TGCGCCAGCAGCCCGACTGGTAATCAGCCCCAGCATTTT. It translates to CASSPTGNQPQHF.

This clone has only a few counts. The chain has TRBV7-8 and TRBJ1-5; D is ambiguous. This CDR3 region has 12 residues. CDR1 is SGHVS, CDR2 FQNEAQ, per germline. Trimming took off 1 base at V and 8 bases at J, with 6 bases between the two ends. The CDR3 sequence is CASSLVFEPQHF. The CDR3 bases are TGTGCCAGCAGCTTAGTCTTTGAGCCCCAGCATTTT.

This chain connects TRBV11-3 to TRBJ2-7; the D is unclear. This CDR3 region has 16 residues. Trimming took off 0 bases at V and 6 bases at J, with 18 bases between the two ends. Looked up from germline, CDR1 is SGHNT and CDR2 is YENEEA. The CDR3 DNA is TGTGCCAGCAGCTTAGATTCTGTTTTTGTATGGAGCGAGCAGTACTTC. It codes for CASSLDSVFVWSEQYF.

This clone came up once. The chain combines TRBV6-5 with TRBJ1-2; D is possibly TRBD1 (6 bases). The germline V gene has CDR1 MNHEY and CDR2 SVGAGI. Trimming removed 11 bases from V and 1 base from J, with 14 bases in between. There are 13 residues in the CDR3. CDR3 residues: CAVQHRDNYGYTF. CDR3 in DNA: TGTGCCGTTCAGCACAGGGATAACTATGGCTACACCTTC.